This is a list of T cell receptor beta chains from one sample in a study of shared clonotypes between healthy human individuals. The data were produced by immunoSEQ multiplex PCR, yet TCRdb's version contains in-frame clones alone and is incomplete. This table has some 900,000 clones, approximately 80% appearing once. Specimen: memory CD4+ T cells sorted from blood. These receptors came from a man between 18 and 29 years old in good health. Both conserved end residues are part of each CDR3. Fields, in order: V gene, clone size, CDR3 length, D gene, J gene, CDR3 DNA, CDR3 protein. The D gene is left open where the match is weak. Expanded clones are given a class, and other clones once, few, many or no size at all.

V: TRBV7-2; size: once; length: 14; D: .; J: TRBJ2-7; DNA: TGTGCCAGCAGCCCGGGACCGAAGTCCTACGAGCAGTACTTC; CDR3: CASSPGPKSYEQYF
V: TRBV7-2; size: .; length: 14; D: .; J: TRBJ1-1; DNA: TGTGCCAGCAGCTTAGGGCAGGGTTACACTGAAGCTTTCTTT; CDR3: CASSLGQGYTEAFF
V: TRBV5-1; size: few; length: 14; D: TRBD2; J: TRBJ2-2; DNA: TGCGCCAGCAGCGGGCGGACTAGCGCCGGGGAGCTGTTTTTT; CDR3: CASSGRTSAGELFF
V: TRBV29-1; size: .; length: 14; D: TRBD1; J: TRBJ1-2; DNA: TGCAGCGTCGACAGGGGAAAGGGGGACTATGGCTACACCTTC; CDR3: CSVDRGKGDYGYTF
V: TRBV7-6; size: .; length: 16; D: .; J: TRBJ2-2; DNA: TGTGCCAGCAGCTTCGAGGGGGGAGGAGGCACCGGGGAGCTGTTTTTT; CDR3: CASSFEGGGGTGELFF
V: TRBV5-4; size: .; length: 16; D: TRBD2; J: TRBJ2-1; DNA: TGTGCCAGCAGCTCCGTTAGCGGGAGCGCCTACAATGAGCAGTTCTTC; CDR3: CASSSVSGSAYNEQFF
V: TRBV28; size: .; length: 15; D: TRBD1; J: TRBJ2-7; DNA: TGTGCCACCGAACAAGGGGGCCAGGGCTCCTACGAGCAGTACTTC; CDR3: CATEQGGQGSYEQYF
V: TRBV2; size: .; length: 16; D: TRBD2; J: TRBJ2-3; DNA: TGTGCCAGCAGCCCCCCGGGACTAGCGGGCACAGATACGCAGTATTTT; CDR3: CASSPPGLAGTDTQYF
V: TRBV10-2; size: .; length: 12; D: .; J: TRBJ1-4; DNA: TGCGCCAGCAGTGAGATTGGGGGGAAACTGTTTTTT; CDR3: CASSEIGGKLFF
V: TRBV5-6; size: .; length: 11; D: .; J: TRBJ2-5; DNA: TGTGCCAGCAGCTTCCAGCAGACCCAGTACTTC; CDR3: CASSFQQTQYF
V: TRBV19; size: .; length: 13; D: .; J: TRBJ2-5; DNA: TGTGCCAGTAGTACGGGGGCCCGAGAGACCCAGTACTTC; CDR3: CASSTGARETQYF
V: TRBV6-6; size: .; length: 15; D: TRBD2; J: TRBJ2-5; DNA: TGTGCCAGCAGAAGACTAGCGGGAGTATGGGAGACCCAGTACTTC; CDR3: CASRRLAGVWETQYF
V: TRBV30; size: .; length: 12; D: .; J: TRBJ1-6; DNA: TGTGCCTGGAGTACAGGGTATTCACCCCTCCACTTT; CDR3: CAWSTGYSPLHF
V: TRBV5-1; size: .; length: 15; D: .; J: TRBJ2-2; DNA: TGCGCCAGCATCAAGGGGACCTCGAACACCGGGGAGCTGTTTTTT; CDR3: CASIKGTSNTGELFF
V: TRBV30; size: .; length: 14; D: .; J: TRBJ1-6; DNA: TGTGCCTGGGGACAGAGTTCTTGGAGTTCACCCCTCCACTTT; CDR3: CAWGQSSWSSPLHF
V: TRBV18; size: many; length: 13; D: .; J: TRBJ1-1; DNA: TGTGCCAGCTCAACGGCAGCGAACACTGAAGCTTTCTTT; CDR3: CASSTAANTEAFF
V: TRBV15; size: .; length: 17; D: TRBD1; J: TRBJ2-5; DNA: TGTGCCACCAGCAGAGATAGCCACAGGGGGTCCCAAGAGACCCAGTACTTC; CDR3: CATSRDSHRGSQETQYF
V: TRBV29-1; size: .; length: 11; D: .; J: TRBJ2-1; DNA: TGCAGCGTTCTCAGGGGCAATGAGCAGTTCTTC; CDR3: CSVLRGNEQFF
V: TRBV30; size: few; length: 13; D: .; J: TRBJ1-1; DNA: TGTGCCTGGAGTAACAGGGTGAGGACTGAAGCTTTCTTT; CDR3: CAWSNRVRTEAFF
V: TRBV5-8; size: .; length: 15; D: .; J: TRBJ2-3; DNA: TGTGCCAGCAGCTTAGAGGGCTTGGGCACAGATACGCAGTATTTT; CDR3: CASSLEGLGTDTQYF
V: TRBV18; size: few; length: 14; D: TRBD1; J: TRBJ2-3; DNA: TGTGCCAGCTCACTCCAAGGGGGCCGGGATACGCAGTATTTT; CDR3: CASSLQGGRDTQYF
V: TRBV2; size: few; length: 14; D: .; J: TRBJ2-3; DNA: TGTGCCAGCAGTGAAGTTCAGGTCACAGATACGCAGTATTTT; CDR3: CASSEVQVTDTQYF
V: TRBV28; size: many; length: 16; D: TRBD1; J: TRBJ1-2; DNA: TGTGCCAGCAGAGGTGACAGGGGGGATTTAAAAAATGGCTACACCTTC; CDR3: CASRGDRGDLKNGYTF
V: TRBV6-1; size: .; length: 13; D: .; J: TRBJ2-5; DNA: TGTGCCAGCAGTGAACCAGGAGGAGAGACCCAGTACTTC; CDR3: CASSEPGGETQYF
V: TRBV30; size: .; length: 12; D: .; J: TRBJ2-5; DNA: TGTGCCTGGAGTGTACAAACGGAGACCCAGTACTTC; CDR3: CAWSVQTETQYF
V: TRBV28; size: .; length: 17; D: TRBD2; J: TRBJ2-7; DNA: TGTGCCAGCAGCCCCCCCCTACTAGCGGGAGCCCCCTACGAGCAGTACTTC; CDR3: CASSPPLLAGAPYEQYF
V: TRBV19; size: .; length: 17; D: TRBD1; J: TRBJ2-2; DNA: TGTGCCAGTAGTGTCCCGGGACAGGGTTTTATCATCGGGGAGCTGTTTTTT; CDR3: CASSVPGQGFIIGELFF
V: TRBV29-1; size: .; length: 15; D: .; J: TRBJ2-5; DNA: TGCAGCGTGGTCCGGGCCGAAATACGTGTCGAGACCCAGTACTTC; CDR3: CSVVRAEIRVETQYF
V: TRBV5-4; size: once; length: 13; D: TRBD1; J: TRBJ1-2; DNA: TGTGCCAGCAGCTTGGGACAGGGGGGCGGCTACACCTTC; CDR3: CASSLGQGGGYTF
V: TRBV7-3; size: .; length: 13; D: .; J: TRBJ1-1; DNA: TGTGCCAGCAGCTTATCTATGAACACTGAAGCTTTCTTT; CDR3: CASSLSMNTEAFF
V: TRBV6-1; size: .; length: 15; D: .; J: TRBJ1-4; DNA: TGTGCCAGCACGGCAGCCCCAGGCACTAATGAAAAACTGTTTTTT; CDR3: CASTAAPGTNEKLFF
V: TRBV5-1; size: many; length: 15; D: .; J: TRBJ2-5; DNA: TGCGCCAGCAGCCCCACCTCGGCCCAGGAGGAGACCCAGTACTTC; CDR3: CASSPTSAQEETQYF
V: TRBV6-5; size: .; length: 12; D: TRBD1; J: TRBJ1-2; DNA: TGTGCCAGCACCCCGGACAGGGTGGCCTACACCTTC; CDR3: CASTPDRVAYTF
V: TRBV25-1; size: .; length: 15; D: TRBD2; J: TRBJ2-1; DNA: TGTGCCAGCAGTGCCAGCGGGGTCTCCTACAATGAGCAGTTCTTC; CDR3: CASSASGVSYNEQFF
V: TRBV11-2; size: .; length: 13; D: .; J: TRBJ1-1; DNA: TGTGCCAGCAGCCCAGGGGCGAACACTGAAGCTTTCTTT; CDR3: CASSPGANTEAFF
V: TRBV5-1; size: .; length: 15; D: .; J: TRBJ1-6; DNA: TGCGCCAGCAGCTTGGTCGGGGGGGCGAATTCACCCCTCCACTTT; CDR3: CASSLVGGANSPLHF
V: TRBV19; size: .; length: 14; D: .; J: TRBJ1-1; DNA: TGTGCCAGTCATACGGGACTTACGGGGACTGAAGCTTTCTTT; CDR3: CASHTGLTGTEAFF
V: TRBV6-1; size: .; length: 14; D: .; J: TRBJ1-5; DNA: TGTGCCAGCAGTTTGGAGAAAGGCAATCAGCCCCAGCATTTT; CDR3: CASSLEKGNQPQHF
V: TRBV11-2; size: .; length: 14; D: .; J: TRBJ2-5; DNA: TGTGCCAGCAGCTCGAACCCACGCCAAGAGACCCAGTACTTC; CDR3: CASSSNPRQETQYF
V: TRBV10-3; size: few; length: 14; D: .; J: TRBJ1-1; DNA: TGTGCCATCAGTGACGCACAGGTGAACACTGAAGCTTTCTTT; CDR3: CAISDAQVNTEAFF
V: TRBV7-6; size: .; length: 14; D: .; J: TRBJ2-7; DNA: TGTGCCAGCAGCATCACTACGGGGGCCTACGAGCAGTACTTC; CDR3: CASSITTGAYEQYF
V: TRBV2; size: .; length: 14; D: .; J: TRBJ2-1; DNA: TGTGCCAGCAGTGAAAGGCGCGCCCCCCCTGCGCAGTTCTTC; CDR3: CASSERRAPPAQFF
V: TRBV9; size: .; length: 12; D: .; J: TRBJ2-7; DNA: TGTGCCAGCAGCGACGGACTACACGAGCAGTACTTC; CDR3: CASSDGLHEQYF
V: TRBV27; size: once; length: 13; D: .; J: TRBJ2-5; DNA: TGTGCCAGCAGTTTTTTGGCCTCAGAGACCCAGTACTTC; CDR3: CASSFLASETQYF
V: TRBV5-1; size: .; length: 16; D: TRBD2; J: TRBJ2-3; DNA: TGCGCCAGCAGCTCGCCCACTAGCGCAAGCACAGATACGCAGTATTTT; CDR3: CASSSPTSASTDTQYF
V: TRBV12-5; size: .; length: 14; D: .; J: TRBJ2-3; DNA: TGTGCTAGTGGTTTAAGGGACCACACAGATACGCAGTATTTT; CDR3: CASGLRDHTDTQYF
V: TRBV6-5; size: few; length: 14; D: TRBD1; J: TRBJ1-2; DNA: TGTGCCAGCAGTTACGGTCAGGGGGGCTATGGCTACACCTTC; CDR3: CASSYGQGGYGYTF
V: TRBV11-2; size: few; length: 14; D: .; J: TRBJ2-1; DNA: TGTGCCAGCAGTAAACGGACAGCAAACAATGAGCAGTTCTTC; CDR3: CASSKRTANNEQFF
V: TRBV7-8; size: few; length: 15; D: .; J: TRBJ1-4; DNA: TGTGCCAGCAAGACAAGGGGGACATTAAATGAAAAACTGTTTTTT; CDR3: CASKTRGTLNEKLFF
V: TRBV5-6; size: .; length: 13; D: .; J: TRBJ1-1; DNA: TGTGCCAGCAGCATGGGGTCGTCGACTGAAGCTTTCTTT; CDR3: CASSMGSSTEAFF
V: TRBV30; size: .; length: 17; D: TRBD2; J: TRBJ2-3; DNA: TGTGCCTGGAGTAACTTTCGAACTAGCGGGTTCACAGATACGCAGTATTTT; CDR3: CAWSNFRTSGFTDTQYF
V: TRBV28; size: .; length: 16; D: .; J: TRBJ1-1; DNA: TGTGCCAGCAGCGCGCCCCCAGGCCGCGGGAACACTGAAGCTTTCTTT; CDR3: CASSAPPGRGNTEAFF